Following are 28 T cell receptor beta chains from one sample sequenced in a study of shared clonotypes between healthy human individuals. Profiling relied on immunoSEQ multiplex PCR, and the TCRdb table lists in-frame clones only, not all of them. The table lists over a million clones, about 75% of them singletons, with less than 1.5% in the top ten. Sequenced input: memory CD4+ T cells sorted from blood. Subset of the sample: CD45RA-negative fraction. Receptors were obtained from a man aged 18 to 30 in good health.

Note on this clone: The sample has other DNA sequences that encode this CDR3 too. CDR3 residues: CASSVAPGSSYEQYF. The CDR3 nucleotides are TGTGCCAGCAGCGTAGCCCCAGGGAGCTCCTACGAGCAGTACTTC. The V and J genes are TRBV9 and TRBJ2-7; perhaps D is TRBD1 or TRBD2 (5 bases each). The CDR3 has 15 residues. V lost 0 bases to trimming and J lost 0 bases, with 10 bases between them. CDR1 and CDR2 (germline): SGDLS, YYNGEE.

The chain is built from TRBV18 and TRBJ2-1; TRBD1 might be the D (6 bases). The germline V and J ends were trimmed by 0 bases and 4 bases, with 10 bases remaining between them. Germline values: CDR1 KGHSH, CDR2 LQKENI. The CDR3 covers 15 residues. DNA of the CDR3: TGTGCCAGCTCACCACCGATGGGACAATACAATGAGCAGTTCTTC. This encodes CASSPPMGQYNEQFF.

Notes on this clone: Other DNA variants within this sample encode the same CDR3. CDR3 in amino acids: CASSEAYEQYF. CDR3 sequence (DNA): TGTGCCAGCAGTGAAGCGTACGAGCAGTACTTC. The chain employs TRBV6-1 and TRBJ2-7, with D unclear. Trimming took 0 bases from V and 4 from J, leaving 1 base between them. The CDR3 is made up of 11 amino acids. CDR1 and CDR2 from the germline V gene are MNHNS and SASEGT.

The genes are TRBV25-1 and TRBJ1-2; D uncertain. Germline V gives CDR1 MGHDK, CDR2 SYGVNS. The length of the CDR3 is 10 residues. The V end lost 11 bases, the J end lost 4 bases, and 8 bases lay between the germline ends. CDR3 nucleotide sequence: TGTGCCGGATCTACCTATGGCTACACCTTC. The encoded protein is CAGSTYGYTF.

V gene TRBV10-3 combines with J gene TRBJ2-7; possibly TRBD2 for D (6 bases). Germline values: CDR1 ENHRY, CDR2 SYGVKD. The V end lost 4 bases, the J end lost 5 bases, and 18 bases lay between the germline ends. This CDR3 is built from 15 residues. The CDR3 DNA is TGTGCCATCAGTGGGTGGAGCCGTCGCGGGGACGAGCAGTACTTC. It codes for CAISGWSRRGDEQYF.

The V and J genes are TRBV5-5 and TRBJ1-4; D ambiguous. Germline loops: CDR1 SGHKS, CDR2 YYEKEE (reference sequence). The V end was cut by 0 bases, the J end by 7 bases, with 13 bases between. CDR3 size: 15 residues. The CDR3 loop is CASSLESGYREKLFF. The CDR3 DNA reads TGTGCCAGCAGCTTGGAGTCAGGCTATCGTGAAAAACTGTTTTTT.

The chain employs TRBV18 and TRBJ1-2; possibly TRBD1 for D (5 bases). The CDR3 covers 14 residues. Per the germline V gene, CDR1 is KGHSH and CDR2 is LQKENI. V was trimmed by 3 bases and J by 2 bases, leaving 10 bases between them. The CDR3 spells CASSPGRRNYGYTF. The CDR3 DNA reads as TGTGCCAGCTCACCGGGACGAAGGAACTATGGCTACACCTTC.

The gene calls are TRBV7-2 and TRBJ2-3; D is unclear. Germline loops: CDR1 SGHTA, CDR2 FQGNSA. This CDR3 spans 16 amino acids. With 1 base removed from V and 0 bases from J, the gap between germline ends came to 11 bases. CDR3 loop: CASSLEFGRSTDTQYF. In DNA, the CDR3 is TGTGCCAGCAGCTTAGAGTTTGGTAGGAGCACAGATACGCAGTATTTT.

The chain is built from TRBV18 and TRBJ1-1; D perhaps matches TRBD1 (6 bases). V was cut by 5 bases and J by 4 bases, with 11 bases left in between. The CDR3 has 13 amino acids. Germline V gene sequence: CDR1 KGHSH, CDR2 LQKENI. The DNA of the CDR3 is TGTGCCAGCTCATCGGGACAACTCACTGAAGCTTTCTTT. Protein sequence: CASSSGQLTEAFF.

The CDR3 sequence: CASSAGGSNSNQPQHF. The CDR3 bases are TGTGCCAGCAGCGCGGGAGGGTCAAATAGCAATCAGCCCCAGCATTTT. V usage is TRBV7-9 and J usage is TRBJ1-5; D gene uncertain. There are 16 residues in the CDR3. Trimming left V 5 bases short and J 0 bases short, with 14 bases between. Germline CDR1 SEHNR, CDR2 FQNEAQ (reference sequence). The full variable domain, its missing parts supplied by reference TRBV7-9 and TRBJ1-5, is DTGVSQNPRHKITKRGQNVTFRCDPISEHNRLYWYRQTLGQGPEFLTYFQNEAQLEKSRLLSDRFSAERPKGSFSTLEIQRTEQGDSAMYLCASSAGGSNSNQPQHFGDGTRLSIL.

The rearrangement uses TRBV5-1 and TRBJ2-5; 10 bases align to TRBD1. The CDR3 loop spans 15 amino acids. The V gene end was trimmed by 4 bases and the J gene end by 1 base; junction bases not matched to a gene: 4. CDR1 and CDR2 from the germline V gene are SGHRS and YFSETQ. The CDR3 DNA reads TGCGCCAGCAGCACCGGGACAGGGGCCCAAGAGACCCAGTACTTC. Its translation is CASSTGTGAQETQYF.

This clone was counted a single time. The chain combines TRBV11-2 with TRBJ2-7; D uncertain. CDR3 size: 14 residues. Trimming removed 4 bases at V and 0 bases at J, with 10 bases between. The V gene's germline CDR1 is SGHAT and CDR2 FQNNGV. CDR3 sequence reads: CASSSLKASYEQYF. CDR3 in DNA: TGTGCCAGCAGCTCCCTAAAGGCCTCCTACGAGCAGTACTTC.

The chain is built from TRBV18 and TRBJ1-6; D is ambiguous. The V gene lost 6 bases and the J gene lost 9 bases, with 12 bases spanning the gap. The CDR3 loop spans 13 amino acids. Germline V gene lookup returns CDR1 KGHSH and CDR2 LQKENI. CDR3 amino acids: CASSSGPASPLHF. For the CDR3, the DNA is TGTGCCAGCTCCAGCGGCCCCGCTTCACCCCTCCACTTT. The whole variable domain, remainder taken from reference TRBV18 and TRBJ1-6, is NAGVMQNPRHLVRRRGQEARLRCSPMKGHSHVYWYRQLPEEGLKFMVYLQKENIIDESGMPKERFSAEFPKEGPSILRIQQVVRGDSAAYFCASSSGPASPLHFGNGTRLTVT.

The chain is built from TRBV28 and TRBJ1-5; unclear D gene. There are 12 residues in the CDR3. Germline CDR1 reads MDHEN; CDR2 reads SYDVKM. V was shortened by 5 bases and J by 7 bases, with 9 bases between the two germline ends. DNA for the CDR3: TGTGCCAGCAGTCTTAGATTCCAGCCCCAGCATTTT. Translating gives CASSLRFQPQHF.

The J gene is TRBJ1-1, the V gene TRBV18; D perhaps matches TRBD1 (5 bases). V lost 4 bases and J lost 6, with 15 bases in between. From germline, CDR1 is KGHSH and CDR2 LQKENI. CDR3 size: 14 residues. The CDR3: CASSQRGAGSEAFF. The CDR3 nucleotides read TGTGCCAGCTCACAGAGGGGAGCGGGCTCTGAAGCTTTCTTT.

This clone was detected only a few times. This chain links TRBV5-1 with TRBJ2-1; D possibly corresponds to TRBD2 (6 bases). This CDR3 region has 15 residues. V lost 5 bases and J lost 4, with 16 bases in between. Per the germline V gene, CDR1 is SGHRS and CDR2 is YFSETQ. CDR3 coding DNA: TGCGCCAGCAGAATAACCGGGACTGCGTACAATGAGCAGTTCTTC. This translates into CASRITGTAYNEQFF.

This clone was observed a few times. The chain is built from TRBV25-1 and TRBJ1-6; D remains unclear. Germline V gene data show CDR1 as MGHDK and CDR2 as SYGVNS. Trimming cost V 5 bases and J 4 bases, with 21 bases left between them. The CDR3 runs to 18 residues. The CDR3 DNA reads as TGTGCCAGCAGTCCCCGATATCGCGGACGGAATTATAATTCACCCCTCCACTTT. Its protein is CASSPRYRGRNYNSPLHF.

The rearrangement joins TRBV2 to TRBJ2-2, with D perhaps matching TRBD1 (5 bases). The CDR3 contains 15 residues. Between the trimmed V and J ends, which lost 4 bases and 0 bases, there was a span of 9 bases. Germline CDR1 reads SNHLY; CDR2 reads FYNNEI. CDR3 in amino acids: CASSVGRANTGELFF. The CDR3 DNA sequence: TGTGCCAGCAGTGTGGGCAGGGCGAACACCGGGGAGCTGTTTTTT.

The CDR3 region has the DNA TGTGCCAGCAGCGACCCCGGGACAGGGGGCTACAATGAGCAGTTCTTC. Its protein is CASSDPGTGGYNEQFF. The rearrangement joins TRBV7-9 to TRBJ2-1, with TRBD1 matching over 11 bases. V trimming: 5 bases; J trimming: 3 bases; junction bases outside the gene matches: 6. Germline V CDR1 and CDR2: SEHNR, FQNEAQ (reference sequence). The CDR3 runs 16 residues.

This sequence joins TRBV6-1 and TRBJ2-3; 8 bases agree with TRBD2. V shed 4 bases, J shed 2 bases, and the junction held 2 bases outside the gene matches. The CDR3 is 14 residues long. Germline V gives CDR1 MNHNS, CDR2 SASEGT. CDR3 in amino acids: CASSAGGVTDTQYF. For the CDR3, the DNA is TGTGCCAGCAGTGCCGGGGGGGTCACAGATACGCAGTATTTT.

With regard to this clone: This sequence may be a read error, since a much larger clone differs from it by one base. The sample holds other DNA sequences that translate to the same CDR3. V and J are TRBV5-6 and TRBJ2-5; the D is unclear. From germline, CDR1 is SGHDT and CDR2 YYEEEE. The CDR3 length is 11 residues. V lost 1 base and J lost 4, with 2 bases in between. The CDR3 sequence is CASSLRETQYF. The CDR3, as DNA: TGTGCCAGCAGCTTGCGAGAGACCCAGTACTTC.

Ten or more counts support this clone. The chain employs TRBV19 and TRBJ1-5, with D tentatively TRBD1 (5 bases). The CDR3 runs to 15 residues. CDR1 and CDR2 (germline): LNHDA, SQIVND (reference sequence). Trimming shortened V by 5 bases and J by 3 bases, and 14 bases separated the two germline ends. As DNA, the CDR3 is TGTGCCAGTAGTTGGGACTTCCCGAACAATCAGCCCCAGCATTTT. Protein: CASSWDFPNNQPQHF.

In DNA, the CDR3 is TGCGCCAGCAGCCAGACCGGACGGGCGGGATATGAAAAACTGTTTTTT. Translating gives CASSQTGRAGYEKLFF. J is TRBJ1-4 and V is TRBV4-1, with D uncertain. This CDR3 has 16 amino acids. Trimming removed 3 bases from V and 6 bases from J, with 17 bases in between. Germline values: CDR1 MGHRA, CDR2 YSYEKL.

This clone was detected ten times or more. In the same sample, other DNA sequences code for this CDR3. This chain connects TRBV10-3 to TRBJ2-3, with a possible D match to TRBD2 (5 bases). This CDR3 is 16 amino acids long. The ends were cut back, 0 bases at V and 3 bases at J, with 13 bases in the middle. Germline lookup yields CDR1 ENHRY and CDR2 SYGVKD. The CDR3 nucleotides read TGTGCCATCAGTGAGTCGGCAGGAGGCGGGACAGATACGCAGTATTTT. Protein sequence: CAISESAGGGTDTQYF.

V gene TRBV6-5 combines with J gene TRBJ2-4; D is perhaps TRBD2 (6 bases). The V end was cut by 4 bases, the J end by 0 bases, with 13 bases between. The germline V gene has CDR1 MNHEY and CDR2 SVGAGI. This CDR3 contains 16 residues. The CDR3, as DNA: TGTGCCAGCAGTTTTAGCGGAGCCCTAGCCAAAAACATTCAGTACTTC. As protein: CASSFSGALAKNIQYF.

The J gene is TRBJ1-1, the V gene TRBV19, with a tentative D call TRBD1 (5 bases). CDR1 and CDR2 from the germline V gene are LNHDA and SQIVND (reference sequence). Trimming stripped 0 bases from V and 0 bases from J, with 14 bases between. The CDR3 spans 17 residues. CDR3 sequence reads: CASSIDPTTGLNTEAFF. The CDR3 DNA follows: TGTGCCAGTAGTATAGATCCAACAACAGGCCTGAACACTGAAGCTTTCTTT.

The chain is built from TRBV7-2 and TRBJ1-1, with D perhaps TRBD1 (5 bases). V gave up 5 bases and J gave up 4 bases, with 11 bases separating them. The CDR3 is 13 residues long. Looked up from germline, CDR1 is SGHTA and CDR2 is FQGNSA. As DNA, the CDR3 is TGTGCCAGCAGCCAGACGGGGCTCACTGAAGCTTTCTTT. Its translation is CASSQTGLTEAFF.

Turning to this clone: This may stem from a read error, because a much larger clone lies one nucleotide away. V and J are TRBV7-8 and TRBJ2-5, with D perhaps given as TRBD1 or TRBD2 (5 bases each). The better agreement between TRBJ2-7 and the DNA end casts doubt on the J call. The CDR3 is 13 residues long. The germline gives CDR1 SGHVS, CDR2 FQNEAQ. The CDR3 DNA is TGTGCCAGCAGCTTGGGGGTCTCCTACGAGCAGTACTTC. Its protein product is CASSLGVSYEQYF.